The 29 T cell receptor beta chains reported below all come from one sample, sequenced in a study of CD8 T cells in ankylosing spondylitis. TCRdb recomputed calls from the 5' RACE reads with MiXCR, one row per CDR3 protein. This table has 200,000 to 300,000 distinct CDR3 sequences, under 35% appearing once. Sample: blood, either unsorted or a sorted T cell fraction (not recorded which). Source of these receptors: a male donor with ankylosing spondylitis or in good health (not recorded which).

The chain combines TRBV20-1 with TRBJ1-5; 9 bases are shared with TRBD1. Germline V gene lookup returns CDR1 DFQATT and CDR2 SNEGSKA (reference sequence). The CDR3 runs to 14 residues. Trimming at V came to 5 bases and at J to 2 bases, leaving 4 bases not matched to a gene. The CDR3 region has the DNA TGCAGTGCTTGGACAGGGGTGGGCAATCAGCCCCAGCATTTT. Translating gives CSAWTGVGNQPQHF.

This chain connects TRBV7-9 to TRBJ2-7; 8 positions match TRBD1. Looked up from germline, CDR1 is SEHNR and CDR2 is FQNEAQ (reference sequence). Trimming removed 2 bases from V and 3 bases from J; junction bases left unmatched: 9. There are 16 residues in the CDR3. CDR3 in DNA: TGTGCCAGCAGCTTACCGGTGGGACAGGACCGCTACGAGCAGTACTTC. Its translation: CASSLPVGQDRYEQYF.

V and J are TRBV7-9 and TRBJ2-1, with D perhaps TRBD2 (7 bases). This CDR3 has 16 amino acids. Germline values: CDR1 SEHNR, CDR2 FQNEAQ (reference sequence). The V and J ends lost 5 bases and 3 bases respectively, with 17 bases between them. This CDR3 reads CASSQTGRGLYNEQFF. Here the CDR3 DNA reads TGTGCCAGCAGCCAAACAGGGCGGGGGCTCTACAATGAGCAGTTCTTC.

The rearrangement joins TRBV24-1 to TRBJ2-1, with TRBD1 matching over 7 bases. Germline V CDR1 and CDR2: KGHDR, SFDVKD. The CDR3 is 14 residues long. The junction had 12 bases not matched to a gene; V was cut back by 7 bases and J by 10 bases. The CDR3 region is CATSVTRQGGEQFF. CDR3 sequence (DNA): TGTGCCACCAGCGTCACTAGACAGGGCGGCGAGCAGTTCTTC.

This clonotype occurred a few times. The chain carries TRBV20-1 and TRBJ2-1; either TRBD1 or TRBD2 may fit D (5 bases each). The V end was cut by 0 bases, the J end by 7 bases, with 16 bases between. The CDR3 consists of 15 residues. Germline CDR1 and CDR2: DFQATT and SNEGSKA (reference sequence). CDR3 DNA sequence: TGCAGTGCTAGAGATCCGGGCAGGGACGGTAATGAGCAGTTCTTC. It codes for CSARDPGRDGNEQFF.

This clonotype was detected many times. The chain uses TRBV20-1 and TRBJ2-5; D is unresolved. Germline loops: CDR1 DFQATT, CDR2 SNEGSKA (reference sequence). This CDR3 contains 13 residues. V was trimmed by 3 bases and J by 3 bases, leaving 11 bases between them. CDR3 protein: CSASAPPEETQYF. CDR3 DNA: TGCAGTGCTAGCGCTCCCCCCGAAGAGACCCAGTACTTC.

This chain links TRBV4-1 with TRBJ2-3; D not certain. This CDR3 has 16 residues. Germline values: CDR1 MGHRA, CDR2 YSYEKL. The V and J ends lost 0 bases and 2 bases respectively, with 12 bases between them. The CDR3 DNA reads as TGCGCCAGCAGCCAAGATGCGGAAACAGACACAGATACGCAGTATTTT. Its protein is CASSQDAETDTDTQYF.

This clonotype showed up many times. V usage is TRBV10-3 and J usage is TRBJ2-1; D is uncertain. Deletions cut 4 bases from V and 13 bases from J, with 8 bases between. CDR1 and CDR2 from the germline V gene are ENHRY and SYGVKD. CDR3 length equals 10 residues. CDR3 bases: TGTGCCATCAGTGCCCCCATTCAGTTCTTC. Translation gives CAISAPIQFF.

This clonotype has at least ten counts. The chain couples TRBV5-1 to TRBJ2-1, with TRBD1 matching 9 bases. Germline V CDR1 and CDR2: SGHRS, YFSETQ. CDR3 length equals 14 residues. J gave up 6 bases and V 3 bases, and 4 bases lay outside the gene matches. CDR3 in amino acids: CASSSGTGLNEQFF. The CDR3 DNA reads TGCGCCAGCAGCTCAGGGACAGGGCTCAATGAGCAGTTCTTC.

The chain recombines TRBV28 with TRBJ1-3; D is uncertain. From germline, CDR1 is MDHEN and CDR2 SYDVKM. CDR3 length: 14 residues. The V end was cut by 6 bases, the J end by 2 bases, with 11 bases between. CDR3 coding DNA: TGTGCCAGCAGAACAGAGTCCCCTGGAAACACCATATATTTT. This gives the protein CASRTESPGNTIYF.

The chain recombines TRBV9 with TRBJ2-5; TRBD2 agrees at 9 bases. The CDR3 sequence is 16 residues long. Germline values: CDR1 SGDLS, CDR2 YYNGEE. V gave up 1 base and J gave up 5 bases; unmatched junction bases: 9. DNA for the CDR3: TGTGCCAGCAGCGTACTTGGCGGGGGGGCCTGGGAGACCCAGTACTTC. Translating it yields CASSVLGGGAWETQYF.

There are a few counts of this clonotype. V gene TRBV12-3 or TRBV12-4 combines with J gene TRBJ1-1; no clear D gene. V was pared by 5 bases and J by 1 base, with 11 bases between. The CDR3 is 14 amino acids. CDR3 bases: TGTGCCAGCAGTCTCATTGACGGGAACACTGAAGCTTTCTTT. Its protein is CASSLIDGNTEAFF.

CDR3 residues: CSVSLEGTGVNYGYTF. The CDR3 DNA sequence: TGCAGCGTTAGCCTCGAAGGGACAGGAGTAAACTATGGCTACACCTTC. The chain joins TRBV29-1 to TRBJ1-2; TRBD1 matches 8 bases. The CDR3 is 16 amino acids. J gave up 2 bases and V 5 bases, and 13 bases lay outside the gene matches. Germline CDR1 is SQVTM and CDR2 is ANQGSEA.

This chain links TRBV19 with TRBJ2-1; 8 nucleotides agree with TRBD1. This CDR3 contains 13 residues. The germline CDR1 and CDR2 sequences are LNHDA and SQIVND (reference sequence). V dropped 7 bases and J dropped 5; count of bases not matched to a gene: 4. The DNA of the CDR3 is TGTGCCAGTACTAGGACAGGGAACAATGAGCAGTTCTTC. Its protein is CASTRTGNNEQFF.

In its sample, this clonotype was seen many times. The chain carries TRBV20-1 and TRBJ1-1; 7 nucleotides agree with TRBD1. Trimming took 6 bases from V and 1 from J; bases not matched to a gene: 8. The CDR3 is 14 amino acids. Germline V gene lookup returns CDR1 DFQATT and CDR2 SNEGSKA (reference sequence). The CDR3 protein is CSAQLGQTNTEAFF. The CDR3 DNA reads as TGCAGTGCACAACTGGGACAGACGAACACTGAAGCTTTCTTT.

CDR3 residues: CSAIPEGDQPQHF. DNA of the CDR3: TGCAGTGCCATCCCGGAAGGGGATCAGCCCCAGCATTTT. This chain uses TRBV20-1 with TRBJ1-5; TRBD1 might be the D (5 bases). CDR3 length: 13 residues. Germline lookup yields CDR1 DFQATT and CDR2 SNEGSKA (reference sequence). Trimming pared 6 bases from V and 5 bases from J, leaving 14 bases between.

The chain combines TRBV18 with TRBJ2-1, with D uncertain. Germline V lookup: CDR1 KGHSH, CDR2 LQKENI. V was cut by 1 base and J by 0 bases, with 7 bases left in between. The CDR3 is 15 residues long. The CDR3 sequence is CASSPLSGSYNEQFF. CDR3 DNA: TGTGCCAGCTCACCACTCTCGGGCTCCTACAATGAGCAGTTCTTC.

This clonotype came up a few times. V is TRBV20-1 and J is TRBJ2-5; D is undetermined. Germline V gene sequence: CDR1 DFQATT, CDR2 SNEGSKA (reference sequence). The CDR3 loop spans 12 amino acids. V gave up 3 bases and J gave up 2 bases, with 7 bases separating them. CDR3 DNA sequence: TGCAGTGCTAGTCCCAGACAAGAGACCCAGTACTTC. Amino acid sequence: CSASPRQETQYF.

The chain combines TRBV7-3 with TRBJ2-2, with no clear D. This CDR3 is built from 15 residues. Germline loops: CDR1 SGHTA, CDR2 FQGTGA. V shed 1 base and J shed 4 bases, with 10 bases lying between them. CDR3 DNA: TGTGCCAGCAGCTTAAAAGGGATAGGCACCGGGGAGCTGTTTTTT. Residues: CASSLKGIGTGELFF.

This clonotype was seen a handful of times. This chain joins TRBV6-1 and TRBJ2-1; 7 nucleotides line up with TRBD2. CDR1 and CDR2 from the germline V gene are MNHNS and SASEGT. The CDR3 has 15 residues. The ends lost 1 base at V and 7 bases at J; junction bases unmatched: 7. In DNA, the CDR3 is TGTGCCAGCAGTGAAGAAGGTGGGGGGGGTAATGAGCAGTTCTTC. It specifies CASSEEGGGGNEQFF.

The chain is built from TRBV3-1 and TRBJ2-2; a weak D match, TRBD2 (5 bases). From germline, CDR1 is LGHDT and CDR2 YNNKEL (reference sequence). The CDR3 length is 13 residues. Trimming removed 3 bases from V and 5 bases from J, with 7 bases in between. CDR3 amino acids: CASSHEGTGELFF. The CDR3 DNA sequence: TGTGCCAGCAGCCACGAGGGTACCGGGGAGCTGTTTTTT.

The chain couples TRBV20-1 to TRBJ2-5, with TRBD2 identical over 14 bases. The CDR3 extends over 15 amino acids. From germline, CDR1 is DFQATT and CDR2 SNEGSKA (reference sequence). V shed 4 bases, J shed 3 bases, and the junction held 4 bases outside the gene matches. CDR3 nucleotide sequence: TGCAGTGCTACGGGACTAGCGGGGGAAAAAGAGACCCAGTACTTC. This sequence encodes CSATGLAGEKETQYF.

The genes are TRBV7-8 and TRBJ1-5, with a tentative D call TRBD1 (5 bases). The CDR3 is 14 amino acids. Deletions cut 5 bases from V and 7 bases from J, with 15 bases between. The V gene's germline CDR1 is SGHVS and CDR2 FQNEAQ. DNA of the CDR3: TGTGCCAGCAGCAACCGGGGCGCAGGCCAGCCCCAGCATTTT. As protein: CASSNRGAGQPQHF.

The chain recombines TRBV12-3 or TRBV12-4 with TRBJ2-5, with D hard to call. The CDR3 contains 13 residues. Trimming removed 8 bases at V and 2 bases at J, with 12 bases between. CDR3 region: CASGTSWQETQYF. Written as DNA, the CDR3 is TGTGCCAGCGGAACCAGCTGGCAAGAGACCCAGTACTTC.

The V call is TRBV20-1, the J call TRBJ2-7, with D unresolved. The CDR3 covers 11 residues. V was shortened by 3 bases and J by 2 bases, with 5 bases between the two germline ends. Germline values: CDR1 DFQATT, CDR2 SNEGSKA (reference sequence). This chain's CDR3 is CSASATYEQYF. For the CDR3, the DNA is TGCAGTGCTAGTGCTACCTACGAGCAGTACTTC.

The chain couples TRBV12-3 or TRBV12-4 to TRBJ1-3; D ambiguous. V lost 2 bases, J lost 4 bases, and 9 bases lay in between. This CDR3 is 14 amino acids long. The CDR3 DNA reads TGTGCCAGCAGTTTAAGGCTGTGGGGAAACACCATATATTTT. It yields the protein CASSLRLWGNTIYF.

This rearrangement joins TRBV4-1 to TRBJ2-3; 9 bases fit TRBD2. This CDR3 spans 17 amino acids. Germline values: CDR1 MGHRA, CDR2 YSYEKL. The ends lost 6 bases at V and 2 bases at J; junction bases unmatched: 12. The CDR3 reads CASRVLLAGMSTDTQYF. In DNA form, the CDR3 reads TGCGCCAGCAGGGTATTGCTAGCGGGGATGTCCACAGATACGCAGTATTTT.

The chain has TRBV12-3 or TRBV12-4 and TRBJ2-5; 13 bases agree with TRBD2. There are 16 residues in the CDR3. V shed 5 bases and J 0 bases; nucleotides not matched to a gene: 3. CDR3 residues: CASSPLAGGYQETQYF. DNA of the CDR3: TGTGCCAGCAGTCCACTAGCGGGGGGGTACCAAGAGACCCAGTACTTC.

This clonotype was detected only once. This chain's CDR3 is CASSLNQASYEQYF. In nucleotides, the CDR3 is TGTGCCAGCAGTTTAAACCAGGCCTCCTACGAGCAGTACTTC. The chain couples TRBV28 to TRBJ2-7; D call uncertain. The CDR3 is 14 amino acids. Trimming shortened V by 2 bases and J by 0 bases, and 8 bases separated the two germline ends. Germline values: CDR1 MDHEN, CDR2 SYDVKM.